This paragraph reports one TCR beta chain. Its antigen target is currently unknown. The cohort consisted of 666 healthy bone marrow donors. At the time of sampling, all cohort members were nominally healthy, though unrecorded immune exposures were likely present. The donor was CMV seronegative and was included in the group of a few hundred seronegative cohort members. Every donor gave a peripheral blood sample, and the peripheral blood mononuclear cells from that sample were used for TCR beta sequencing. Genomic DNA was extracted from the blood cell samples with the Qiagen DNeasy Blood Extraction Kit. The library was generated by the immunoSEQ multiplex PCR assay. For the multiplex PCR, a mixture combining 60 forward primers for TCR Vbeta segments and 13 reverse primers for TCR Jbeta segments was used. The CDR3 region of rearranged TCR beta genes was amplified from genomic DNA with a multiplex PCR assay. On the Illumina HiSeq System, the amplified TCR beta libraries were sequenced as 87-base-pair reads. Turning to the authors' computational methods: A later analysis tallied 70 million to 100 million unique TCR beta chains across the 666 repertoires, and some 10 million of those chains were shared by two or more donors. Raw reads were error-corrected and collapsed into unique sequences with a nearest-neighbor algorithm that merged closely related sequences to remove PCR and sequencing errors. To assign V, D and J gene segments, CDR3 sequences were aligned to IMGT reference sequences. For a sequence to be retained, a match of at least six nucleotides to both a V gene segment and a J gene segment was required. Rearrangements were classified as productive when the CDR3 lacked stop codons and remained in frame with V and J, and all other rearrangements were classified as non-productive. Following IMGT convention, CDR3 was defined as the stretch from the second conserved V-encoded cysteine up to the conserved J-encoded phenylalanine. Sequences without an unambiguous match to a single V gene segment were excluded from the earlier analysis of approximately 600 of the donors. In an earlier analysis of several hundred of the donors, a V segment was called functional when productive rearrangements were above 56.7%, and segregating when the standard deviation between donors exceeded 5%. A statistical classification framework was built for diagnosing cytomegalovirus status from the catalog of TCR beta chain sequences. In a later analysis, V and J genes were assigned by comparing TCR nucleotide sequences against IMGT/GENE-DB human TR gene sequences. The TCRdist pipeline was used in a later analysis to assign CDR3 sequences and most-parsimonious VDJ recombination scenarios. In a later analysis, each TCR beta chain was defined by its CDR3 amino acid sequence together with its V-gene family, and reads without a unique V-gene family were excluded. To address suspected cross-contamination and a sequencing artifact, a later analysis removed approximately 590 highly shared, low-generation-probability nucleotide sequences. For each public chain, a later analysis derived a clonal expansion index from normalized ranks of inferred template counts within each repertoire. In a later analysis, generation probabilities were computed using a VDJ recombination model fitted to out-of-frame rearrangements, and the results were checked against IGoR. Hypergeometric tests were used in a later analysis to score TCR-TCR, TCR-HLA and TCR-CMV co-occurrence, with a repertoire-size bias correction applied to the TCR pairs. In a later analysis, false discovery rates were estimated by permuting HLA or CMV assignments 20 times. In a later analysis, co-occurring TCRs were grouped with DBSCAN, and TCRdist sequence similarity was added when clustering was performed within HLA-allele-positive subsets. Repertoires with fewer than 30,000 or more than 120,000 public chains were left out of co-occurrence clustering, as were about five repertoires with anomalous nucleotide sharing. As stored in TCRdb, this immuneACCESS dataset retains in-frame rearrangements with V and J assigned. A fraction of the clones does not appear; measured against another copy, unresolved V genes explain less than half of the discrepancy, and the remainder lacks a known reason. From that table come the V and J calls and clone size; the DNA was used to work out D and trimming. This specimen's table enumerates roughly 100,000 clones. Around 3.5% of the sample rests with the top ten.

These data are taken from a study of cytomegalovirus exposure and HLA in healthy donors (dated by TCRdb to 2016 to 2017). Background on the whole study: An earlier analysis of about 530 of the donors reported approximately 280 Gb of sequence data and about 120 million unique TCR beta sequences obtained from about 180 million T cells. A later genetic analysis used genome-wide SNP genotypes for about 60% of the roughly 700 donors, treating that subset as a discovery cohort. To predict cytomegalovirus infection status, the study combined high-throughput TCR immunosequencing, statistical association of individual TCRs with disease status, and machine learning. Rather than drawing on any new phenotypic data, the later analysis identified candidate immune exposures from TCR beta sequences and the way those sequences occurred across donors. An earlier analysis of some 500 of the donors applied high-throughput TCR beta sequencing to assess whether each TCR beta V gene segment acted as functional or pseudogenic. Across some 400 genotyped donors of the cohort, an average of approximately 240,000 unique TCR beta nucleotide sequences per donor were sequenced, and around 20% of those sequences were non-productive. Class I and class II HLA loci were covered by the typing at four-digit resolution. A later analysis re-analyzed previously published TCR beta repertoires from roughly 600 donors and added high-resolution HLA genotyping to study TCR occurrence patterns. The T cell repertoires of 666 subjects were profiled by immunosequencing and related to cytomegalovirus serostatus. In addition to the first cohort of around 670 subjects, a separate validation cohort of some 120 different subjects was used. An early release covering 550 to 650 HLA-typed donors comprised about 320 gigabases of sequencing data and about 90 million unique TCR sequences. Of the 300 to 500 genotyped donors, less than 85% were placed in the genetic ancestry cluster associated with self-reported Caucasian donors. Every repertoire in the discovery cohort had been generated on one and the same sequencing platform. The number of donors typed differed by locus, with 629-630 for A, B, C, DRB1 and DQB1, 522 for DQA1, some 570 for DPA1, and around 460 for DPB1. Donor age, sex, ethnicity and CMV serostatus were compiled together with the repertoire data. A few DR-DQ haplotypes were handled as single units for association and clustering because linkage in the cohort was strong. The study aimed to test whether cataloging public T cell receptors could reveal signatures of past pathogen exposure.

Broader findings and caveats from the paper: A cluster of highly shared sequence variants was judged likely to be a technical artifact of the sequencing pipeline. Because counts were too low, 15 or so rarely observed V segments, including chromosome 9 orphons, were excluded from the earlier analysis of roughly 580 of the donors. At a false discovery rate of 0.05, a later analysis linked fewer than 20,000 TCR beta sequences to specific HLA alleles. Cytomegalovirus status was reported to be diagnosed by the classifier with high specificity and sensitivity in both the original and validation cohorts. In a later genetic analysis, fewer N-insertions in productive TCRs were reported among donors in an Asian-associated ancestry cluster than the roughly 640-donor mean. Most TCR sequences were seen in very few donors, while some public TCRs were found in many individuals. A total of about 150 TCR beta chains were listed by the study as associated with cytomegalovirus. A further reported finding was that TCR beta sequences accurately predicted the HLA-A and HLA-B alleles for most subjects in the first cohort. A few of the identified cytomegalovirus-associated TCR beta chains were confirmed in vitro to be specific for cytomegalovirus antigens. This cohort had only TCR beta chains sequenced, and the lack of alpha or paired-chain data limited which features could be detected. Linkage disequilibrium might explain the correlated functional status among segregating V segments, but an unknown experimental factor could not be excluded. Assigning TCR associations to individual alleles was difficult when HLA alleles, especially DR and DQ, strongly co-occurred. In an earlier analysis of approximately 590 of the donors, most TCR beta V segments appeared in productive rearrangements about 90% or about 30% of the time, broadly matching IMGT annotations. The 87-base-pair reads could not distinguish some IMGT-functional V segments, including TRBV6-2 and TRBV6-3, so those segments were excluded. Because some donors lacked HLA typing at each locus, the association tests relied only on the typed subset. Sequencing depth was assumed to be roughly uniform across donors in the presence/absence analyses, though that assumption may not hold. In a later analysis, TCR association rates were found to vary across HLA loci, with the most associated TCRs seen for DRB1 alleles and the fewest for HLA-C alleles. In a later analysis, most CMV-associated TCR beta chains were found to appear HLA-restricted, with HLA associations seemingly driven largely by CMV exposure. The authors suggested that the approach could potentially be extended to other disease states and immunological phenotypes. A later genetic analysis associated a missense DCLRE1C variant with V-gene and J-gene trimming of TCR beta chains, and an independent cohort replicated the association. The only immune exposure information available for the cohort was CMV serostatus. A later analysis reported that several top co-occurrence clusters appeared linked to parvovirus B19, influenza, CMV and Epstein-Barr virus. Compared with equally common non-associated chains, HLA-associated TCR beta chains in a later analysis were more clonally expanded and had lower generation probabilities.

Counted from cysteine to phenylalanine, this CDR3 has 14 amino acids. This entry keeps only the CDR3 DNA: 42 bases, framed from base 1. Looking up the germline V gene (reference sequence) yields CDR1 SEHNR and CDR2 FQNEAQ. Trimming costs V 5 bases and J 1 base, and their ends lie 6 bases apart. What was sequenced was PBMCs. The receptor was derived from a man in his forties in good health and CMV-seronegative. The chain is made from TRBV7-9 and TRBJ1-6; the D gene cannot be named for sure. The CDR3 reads CASSLTSYNSPLHF. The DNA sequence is TGTGCCAGCAGCCTCACATCCTATAATTCACCCCTCCACTTT.